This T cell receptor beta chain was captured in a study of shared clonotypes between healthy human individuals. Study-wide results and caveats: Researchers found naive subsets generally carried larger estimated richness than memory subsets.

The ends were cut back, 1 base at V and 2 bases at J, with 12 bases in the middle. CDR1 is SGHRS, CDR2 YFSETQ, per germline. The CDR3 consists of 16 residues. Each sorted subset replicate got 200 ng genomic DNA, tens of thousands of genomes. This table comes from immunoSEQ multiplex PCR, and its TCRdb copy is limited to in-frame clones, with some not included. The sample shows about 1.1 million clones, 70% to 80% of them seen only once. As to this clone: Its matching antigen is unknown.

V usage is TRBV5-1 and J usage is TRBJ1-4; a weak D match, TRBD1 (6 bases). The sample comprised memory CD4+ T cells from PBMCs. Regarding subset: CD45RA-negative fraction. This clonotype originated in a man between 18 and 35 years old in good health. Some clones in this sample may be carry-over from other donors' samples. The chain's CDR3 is CASSLTRGGTNEKLFF. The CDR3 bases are TGCGCCAGCAGCTTGACCAGGGGAGGCACTAATGAAAAACTGTTTTTT.